The 26 T cell receptor beta chains presented below share a single source sample, sequenced in a study of regulatory T cells in long-lasting Graves disease. HTBI primers from iRepertoire and Arm-PCR of CDR3 regions yielded the TCR beta libraries. From the multiplex PCR reads, TCRdb called clonotypes with MiXCR, one entry per CDR3 protein. Seen here are about 540,000 distinct CDR3 sequences, about 13% observed once, and the top ten hold 10%. Time point defined: newly diagnosed GD, antithyroid drugs for less than 3 months. Extracted PBMC RNA gave rise to the TCR library. Another study also made use of these data, one on T cells in Graves' hyperthyroidism and ophthalmopathy.

The sample consisted of peripheral blood mononuclear cells (PBMCs), taken at new diagnosis, from a patient treated with antithyroid drugs. Receptors originate from a man aged 25 to 40 with Graves disease.

This clonotype was found a few times. The chain links TRBV2 to TRBJ1-6, with a tentative D call TRBD1 (5 bases). From germline, CDR1 is SNHLY and CDR2 FYNNEI. This CDR3 contains 13 residues. V was shortened by 7 bases and J by 4 bases, with 8 bases between the two germline ends. CDR3: CASKGRYNSPLHF. CDR3 coding DNA: TGTGCCAGCAAGGGGCGATATAATTCACCCCTCCACTTT.

The chain employs TRBV4-1 and TRBJ2-2; D remains unclear. Germline-derived CDR1 and CDR2 are MGHRA and YSYEKL. This CDR3 is built from 18 residues. V gave up 0 bases and J gave up 6 bases, with 20 bases separating them. The CDR3 DNA reads as TGCGCCAGCAGCCAAGAACATCCGTTTTCGGTACAACCCGGGGAGCTGTTTTTT. Translated, it gives CASSQEHPFSVQPGELFF.

This clonotype was seen repeatedly, ten times or more. The chain couples TRBV6-1 to TRBJ2-5; 14 bases agree with TRBD2. Germline-derived CDR1 and CDR2 are MNHNS and SASEGT. With V trimmed by 6 bases and J by 5 bases, 8 bases remained unmatched. This CDR3 has 16 amino acids. The CDR3: CASRQTSGRARETQYF. The CDR3 DNA follows: TGTGCCAGCAGACAGACTAGCGGGAGGGCCCGGGAGACCCAGTACTTC.

This clonotype was counted ten times or more. The V gene is TRBV29-1, the J gene TRBJ2-1; 10 bases are a match to TRBD2. V lost 1 base, J lost 1 base, and 10 bases stayed unmatched. Germline CDR1 reads SQVTM; CDR2 reads ANQGSEA. The CDR3 is 18 residues long. The CDR3 loop is CSVEGGWASGSSYNEQFF. CDR3 sequence (DNA): TGCAGCGTTGAAGGGGGGTGGGCTAGCGGGAGTTCCTACAATGAGCAGTTCTTC.

This clonotype showed up many times. The chain joins TRBV24-1 to TRBJ2-2; D might be TRBD1 or TRBD2, each matching 5 bases. In germline, CDR1 is KGHDR, CDR2 SFDVKD. This CDR3 contains 14 residues. V shed 7 bases and J shed 7 bases, with 15 bases lying between them. CDR3 sequence reads: CATSRGDWVGELFF. For the CDR3, the DNA is TGTGCCACCAGCCGAGGGGATTGGGTCGGGGAGCTGTTTTTT.

The sample holds a few counts of this clonotype. CDR3 bases: TGTGCCAGCAGTTTAGGTCTGAGATGGGGGGCCGGTACCGGGGAGCTGTTTTTT. It is translated as CASSLGLRWGAGTGELFF. The chain has TRBV27 and TRBJ2-2; either TRBD1 or TRBD2 may supply D (6 bases each). The CDR3 contains 18 residues. V was pared by 2 bases and J by 5 bases, with 21 bases between. Looked up from germline, CDR1 is MNHEY and CDR2 is SMNVEV (reference sequence).

This clonotype appeared a single time. Since a much larger clone is just one base distant, this may be a read error. This chain joins TRBV12-3 or TRBV12-4 and TRBJ2-2; D possibly matches TRBD1 or TRBD2 (9 bases each). The CDR3 contains 15 residues. CDR3 amino acids: CASSSRTGGGGELLF. Here the CDR3 DNA reads TGTGCCAGCAGTTCGCGTACAGGGGGCGGGGGGGAGCTGCTTTTT.

The chain carries TRBV19 and TRBJ2-2, with TRBD1 matching 8 bases. The germline CDR1 and CDR2 sequences are LNHDA and SQIVND (reference sequence). V lost 5 bases to trimming and J lost 6 bases; unmatched junction nucleotides: 8. The CDR3 is 15 amino acids. The CDR3, as DNA: TGTGCCAGTAGTGTGGACAGGGTGGAGGCCGGGGAGCTGTTTTTT. It codes for CASSVDRVEAGELFF.

This clonotype appeared many times. The chain combines TRBV2 with TRBJ2-7; D possibly matches TRBD1 or TRBD2 (5 bases each). Germline lookup yields CDR1 SNHLY and CDR2 FYNNEI. This CDR3 is built from 14 residues. V was trimmed by 4 bases and J by 0 bases, leaving 10 bases between them. The CDR3: CASSGSGTSYEQYF. CDR3 DNA sequence: TGTGCCAGCAGTGGATCAGGGACCTCCTACGAGCAGTACTTC.

This clonotype was seen ten or more times. The rearrangement uses TRBV29-1 and TRBJ2-7, with D maybe TRBD1 (6 bases). Germline V gene lookup returns CDR1 SQVTM and CDR2 ANQGSEA. The CDR3 has 13 amino acids. V was cut by 4 bases and J by 2 bases, with 12 bases left in between. The CDR3 DNA is TGCAGCGTTGGGTCGACAGGCGCCTACGAGCAGTACTTC. It codes for CSVGSTGAYEQYF.

In the case of this clonotype: It may be a read error: a sequence one base away is much more abundant. This chain uses TRBV9 with TRBJ2-5, with D uncertain. This CDR3 is built from 14 residues. The germline CDR1 and CDR2 sequences are SGDLS and YYNGEE. With 6 bases removed from V and 5 bases from J, the gap between germline ends came to 17 bases. The CDR3 here is CASTKWVGVETQYF. Here the CDR3 DNA reads TGTGCCAGCACCAAATGGGTCGGAGTGGAGACCCAGTACTTC.

This clonotype has a count of ten or more. The chain has TRBV9 and TRBJ2-5, with D unresolved. Trimming took 0 bases from V and 3 from J, leaving 6 bases between them. This CDR3 has 13 residues. Per the germline V gene, CDR1 is SGDLS and CDR2 is YYNGEE. CDR3 protein: CASSVEGKETQYF. The CDR3 DNA sequence: TGTGCCAGCAGCGTAGAAGGGAAAGAGACCCAGTACTTC.

This clonotype was seen a few times. The chain is built from TRBV20-1 and TRBJ1-1; 8 nucleotides agree with TRBD1. The CDR3 is made up of 17 amino acids. Germline V lookup: CDR1 DFQATT, CDR2 SNEGSKA (reference sequence). Losses at the gene ends were 0 bases for V and 1 base for J; bases not matched to a gene: 10. The CDR3 loop is CSARDPLTGTGNTEAFF. The CDR3 DNA is TGCAGTGCTAGAGATCCCCTTACCGGGACAGGGAACACTGAAGCTTTCTTT.

This clonotype showed up just a few times. V gene TRBV30 combines with J gene TRBJ2-7; D call uncertain. From germline, CDR1 is GTSNPN and CDR2 SVGIG (reference sequence). V dropped 5 bases and J dropped 5 bases, with 10 bases sitting between them. The CDR3 has 11 residues. The CDR3 DNA follows: TGTGCCTGGGCCTCGCGCGACGAGCAGTACTTC. Residues: CAWASRDEQYF.

This clonotype has a handful of counts. The rearrangement uses TRBV28 and TRBJ2-7; D may be TRBD1 (6 bases). The CDR3 spans 14 residues. Trimming took 6 bases from V and 5 from J, leaving 17 bases between them. The germline V gene has CDR1 MDHEN and CDR2 SYDVKM. CDR3 region: CASRFGAGAHEQYF. For the CDR3, the DNA is TGTGCCAGCAGATTCGGTGCAGGGGCACACGAGCAGTACTTC. The whole variable domain, filled in from reference TRBV28 and TRBJ2-7, reads DVKVTQSSRYLVKRTGEKVFLECVQDMDHENMFWYRQDPGLGLRLIYFSYDVKMKEKGDIPEGYSVSREKKERFSLILESASTNQTSMYLCASRFGAGAHEQYFGPGTRLTVT.

V usage is TRBV6-1 and J usage is TRBJ1-6; 10 bases line up with TRBD1. This CDR3 has 16 residues. The J segment lost 10 bases and the V segment lost 6 bases, leaving 12 bases of the junction unmatched. Germline V gene data show CDR1 as MNHNS and CDR2 as SASEGT. CDR3 sequence reads: CASRRNRDRGRSPLHF. In DNA, the CDR3 is TGTGCCAGCAGGAGAAACCGGGACAGGGGTCGATCACCCCTCCACTTT.

This chain joins TRBV7-8 and TRBJ1-2; perhaps TRBD1 as D (5 bases). V dropped 5 bases and J dropped 6 bases, with 10 bases sitting between them. Germline CDR1 and CDR2: SGHVS and FQNEAQ. The CDR3 has 12 amino acids. The CDR3 DNA follows: TGTGCCAGCAGCGGGGACGGGAATGGCTACACCTTC. It codes for CASSGDGNGYTF. The variable domain in full, with the rest retrieved from reference TRBV7-8 and TRBJ1-2, is GAGVSQSPRYKVAKRGQDVALRCDPISGHVSLFWYQQALGQGPEFLTYFQNEAQLDKSGLPSDRFFAERPEGSVSTLKIQRTQQEDSAVYLCASSGDGNGYTFGSGTRLTVV.

This clonotype has a count of ten or more. The rearrangement joins TRBV2 to TRBJ2-1; 9 bases agree with TRBD1. The trim removed 8 bases at V and 3 bases at J, leaving 2 bases unmatched. Germline-derived CDR1 and CDR2 are SNHLY and FYNNEI. This CDR3 spans 13 amino acids. The CDR3 sequence: CASWTGDYNEQFF. The CDR3 nucleotides are TGTGCCAGCTGGACAGGGGACTACAATGAGCAGTTCTTC.

As regards this clonotype: This may stem from a read error, because a much larger clone lies one nucleotide away. This chain links TRBV12-5 with TRBJ2-1, with D unclear. There are 14 residues in the CDR3. Germline loops: CDR1 LGHNT, CDR2 FRNRAP. The CDR3 spells CASAAPLGVNGQFF. In DNA form, the CDR3 reads TGTGCTAGTGCCGCGCCCCTAGGTGTCAATGGGCAGTTCTTC. Drawing the rest from reference TRBV12-5 and TRBJ2-1, the complete variable domain is DARVTQTPRHKVTEMGQEVTMRCQPILGHNTVFWYRQTMMQGLELLAYFRNRAPLDDSGMPKDRFSAEMPDATLATLKIQPSEPRDSAVYFCASAAPLGVNGQFFGPGTRLTVL.

This clonotype has a count of ten or more. This chain uses TRBV12-3 or TRBV12-4 with TRBJ1-1; TRBD1 matches at 7 bases. The CDR3 runs 14 residues. The V gene end was trimmed by 6 bases and the J gene end by 4 bases; junction bases not matched to a gene: 8. The DNA of the CDR3 is TGTGCCAGCAGACCTCCGGGACAGACCACTGAAGCTTTCTTT. Translation gives CASRPPGQTTEAFF.

This clonotype was seen repeatedly, ten times or more. The chain recombines TRBV11-3 with TRBJ2-3, with D perhaps TRBD2 (5 bases). This CDR3 has 14 amino acids. In germline, CDR1 is SGHNT, CDR2 YENEEA. Trimming stripped 5 bases from V and 2 bases from J, with 11 bases between. The CDR3 DNA reads TGTGCCAGCAGCCCCCGGGGTAACACAGATACGCAGTATTTT. Its translation: CASSPRGNTDTQYF.

The chain recombines TRBV4-2 with TRBJ2-4; D is possibly TRBD1 or TRBD2 (5 bases each). This CDR3 comprises 18 residues. The V end was cut by 3 bases, the J end by 1 base, with 19 bases between. Germline V gives CDR1 LGHNA, CDR2 YNFKEQ. For the CDR3, the DNA is TGTGCCAGCAGCCAGCTCAGGAGTGAGGGGCTTGCCAAAAACATTCAGTACTTC. Protein product: CASSQLRSEGLAKNIQYF.

This clonotype came up a few times. V usage is TRBV2 and J usage is TRBJ2-7; 7 bases are shared with TRBD1. Germline CDR1 and CDR2: SNHLY and FYNNEI. This CDR3 contains 10 residues. V shed 8 bases, J shed 6 bases, and the junction held 1 base outside the gene matches. The CDR3: CASSGGEQYF. CDR3 bases: TGTGCCAGCTCAGGGGGCGAGCAGTACTTC.

J is TRBJ2-6 and V is TRBV30, with D uncertain. V was shortened by 5 bases and J by 1 base, with 3 bases between the two germline ends. CDR1 is GTSNPN and CDR2 is SVGIG in the germline V gene (reference sequence). This CDR3 has 12 residues. CDR3 in amino acids: CAWGSGANVLTF. The CDR3 DNA is TGTGCCTGGGGGTCTGGGGCCAACGTCCTGACTTTC.

This clonotype was seen ten or more times. The chain employs TRBV29-1 and TRBJ2-7; 7 bases are shared with TRBD2. V lost 4 bases, J lost 1 base, and 4 bases stayed unmatched. This CDR3 is built from 13 residues. In germline, CDR1 is SQVTM, CDR2 ANQGSEA. CDR3 residues: CSVGGGGSYEQYF. CDR3 DNA sequence: TGCAGCGTTGGGGGGGGGGGGTCCTACGAGCAGTACTTC.

This clonotype has a count of ten or more. V and J are TRBV12-3 or TRBV12-4 and TRBJ1-5; D is perhaps TRBD1 (6 bases). The CDR3 extends over 16 amino acids. Trimming stripped 2 bases from V and 2 bases from J, with 13 bases between. CDR3 DNA sequence: TGTGCCAGCAGTTTAACGTCGGGGGCTGGCAATCAGCCCCAGCATTTT. Protein sequence: CASSLTSGAGNQPQHF.